This entry is about one T cell receptor beta chain. As yet, its antigen is unknown. Profiled with immunoSEQ multiplex PCR; TCRdb holds only in-frame clones, not every one. Found here are around 120,000 clones, roughly 90% of them singletons; the top ten hold around 4.5%. Germline CDR1 and CDR2: SNHLY and FYNNEI. Trimming pared 6 bases from V and 3 bases from J, leaving 3 bases between. The CDR3 loop spans 11 amino acids. The data were obtained in a study of T cell responses to AZD1222 COVID-19 vaccine. Study-level points and caveats: The breadth and depth of Spike-specific TCRs increased once two AZD1222 doses had been given. Regions 160-218 and 743-854 held dominance among vaccine-associated CD4 TCRs, which spanned spike. Among spike-specific TCRs, nearly half reportedly target unmutated variant regions.

The chain has TRBV2 and TRBJ2-1, with unresolved D. This receptor was taken from an adult in good health. The sequencing used peripheral blood, collected on day 0 of AZD1222 vaccination. The CDR3 nucleotides read TGTGCCAGCAGGGGCTACAATGAGCAGTTCTTC. Translating gives CASRGYNEQFF.